The sequence of this TCR beta chain was determined in a study of blood T cell repertoires in COVID-19. This clone showed up just a few times. From germline, CDR1 is LGHNA and CDR2 YNFKEQ. V was pared by 3 bases and J by 5 bases, with 10 bases between. This CDR3 spans 13 amino acids. Original analysis: Counts of nucleated cells, estimated from reference gene primer amplification, were obtained. The data were produced by immunoSEQ multiplex PCR, yet TCRdb's version contains in-frame clones alone and is incomplete. V and J calls and clone size are copied from that table; D and trimming were computed from the DNA. In the table there are about 70,000 clones, roughly 79% of which are singletons.

This chain joins TRBV4-2 and TRBJ1-1; maybe TRBD1 (5 bases). Source material: peripheral blood. The clonotype comes from a woman aged 55 to 70 with acute or convalescent COVID-19. The CDR3 spells CASSHWGGTEAFF. CDR3 coding DNA: TGTGCCAGCAGCCATTGGGGGGGAACTGAAGCTTTCTTT.